These 29 T cell receptor beta chains were sequenced from one sample in a study of T cells expressing NK-cell markers. TCRdb reprocessed the 5' RACE reads, with one entry per CDR3 protein and no DNA. The sample data list about 400,000 distinct CDR3 sequences. Sequenced: blood T cells: a sorted CD56 or NKG2C T cell subset, CD4+ or CD8+ T cells, or bulk PBMC T cells (not recorded which). These TCRs come from a woman aged 50 to 65 in good health.

The chain recombines TRBV3-1 with TRBJ1-2; TCRdb outputs TRBD1, but without DNA this stays unchecked. The CDR3 is made up of 15 amino acids. Germline V CDR1 and CDR2: LGHDT, YNNKEL (reference sequence). CDR3 protein: CASGGLPGQGYGYTF.

The rearrangement links TRBV9 to TRBJ2-3; TCRdb outputs TRBD2, but without DNA this stays unchecked. In germline, CDR1 is SGDLS, CDR2 YYNGEE. The CDR3 is made up of 15 amino acids. The chain's CDR3 is CASSALSGPTDTQYF.

The chain carries TRBV5-1 and TRBJ2-2; TCRdb returns TRBD2, unconfirmable since there is no DNA. Germline lookup yields CDR1 SGHRS and CDR2 YFSETQ. This CDR3 comprises 15 residues. The CDR3 is CASSLHRELTGELFF.

V gene TRBV3-1 combines with J gene TRBJ2-1; TCRdb's assignment of TRBD2 cannot be checked, as there is no DNA. The CDR3 sequence is 16 residues long. Germline V gene data show CDR1 as LGHDT and CDR2 as YNNKEL (reference sequence). The CDR3: CASSQAGTPPNNEQFF.

The V gene is TRBV12-3 or TRBV12-4, the J gene TRBJ2-3. The CDR3 runs 13 residues. This CDR3 is CASRPSKSDTQYF.

The rearrangement uses TRBV11-2 and TRBJ1-1; no DNA is available, so the TRBD1 call from TCRdb remains unchecked. CDR1 is SGHAT and CDR2 is FQNNGV in the germline V gene. The CDR3 is 15 residues long. CDR3 residues: CASSLPLLGGTEAFF.

The J gene is TRBJ2-5, the V gene TRBV15; the TRBD1 assignment by TCRdb is unverifiable without DNA. The CDR3 consists of 14 residues. The germline V gene encodes CDR1 LNHNV and CDR2 YYDKDF (reference sequence). CDR3 in amino acids: CATSRATGLETQYF. Full variable domain (outside the CDR3, taken from reference TRBV15 and TRBJ2-5): DAMVIQNPRYQVTQFGKPVTLSCSQTLNHNVMYWYQQKSSQAPKLLFHYYDKDFNNEADTPDNFQSRRPNTSFCFLDIRSPGLGDTAMYLCATSRATGLETQYFGPGTRLLVL.

The chain has TRBV3-1 and TRBJ2-1; the D call of TRBD1 rests on TCRdb alone, since no DNA is present to check it. The CDR3 covers 13 residues. Germline lookup yields CDR1 LGHDT and CDR2 YNNKEL (reference sequence). CDR3 protein: CASSQAGILEQFF.

This sequence joins TRBV10-3 and TRBJ2-1. Germline-derived CDR1 and CDR2 are ENHRY and SYGVKD. CDR3 length: 12 amino acids. CDR3 sequence reads: CAVRGSYNEQFF.

This sequence joins TRBV7-9 and TRBJ1-3. CDR1 is SEHNR, CDR2 FQNEAQ, per germline (reference sequence). The CDR3 has 15 amino acids. The CDR3 is CASSFGSPSGNTIYF.

This chain uses TRBV3-1 with TRBJ2-1. The CDR3 is 14 residues long. In germline, CDR1 is LGHDT, CDR2 YNNKEL (reference sequence). CDR3 in amino acids: CASSQDPRTSEQFF.

This chain links TRBV15 with TRBJ2-7; no DNA is available, so the TRBD2 call from TCRdb remains unchecked. This CDR3 is 14 amino acids long. The germline CDR1 and CDR2 sequences are LNHNV and YYDKDF (reference sequence). This chain's CDR3 is CATSNKREGHEQYF.

The rearrangement joins TRBV3-1 to TRBJ2-1. Germline CDR1 reads LGHDT; CDR2 reads YNNKEL (reference sequence). The length of the CDR3 is 16 residues. The chain's CDR3 is CASSQGAMRSYNEQFF.

The chain uses TRBV6-1 and TRBJ1-2; TCRdb outputs TRBD1, but without DNA this stays unchecked. Germline CDR1 reads MNHNS; CDR2 reads SASEGT. This CDR3 has 15 amino acids. The chain's CDR3 is CASSEARTGVAGYTF.

V gene TRBV7-9 combines with J gene TRBJ2-1; without DNA, the TCRdb call of TRBD1 cannot be checked. CDR3 length: 16 residues. CDR1 is SEHNR, CDR2 FQNEAQ, per germline (reference sequence). CDR3 sequence reads: CASSFRAGQGFNEQFF.

The chain employs TRBV6-2 or TRBV6-3 and TRBJ2-1; TCRdb lists TRBD1, though no DNA is available to test this call. Germline V CDR1 and CDR2: MNHEY, SVGEGT. The CDR3 loop spans 12 amino acids. CDR3 sequence: CASSSTAFEQFF.

This chain's CDR3 is CASSHSGTGGCEQYF. The chain couples TRBV23-1 to TRBJ2-7; the TCRdb D gene call, TRBD1, has no DNA to confirm it. TRBV23-1 qualifies as an ORF whose function is uncertain. The CDR3 is made up of 15 amino acids.

The chain employs TRBV29-1 and TRBJ1-5; with no DNA, the TCRdb D assignment of TRBD1 cannot be verified. Germline CDR1 and CDR2: SQVTM and ANQGSEA. The CDR3 totals 13 residues. CDR3 residues: CSVETGTNQPQHF.

The chain employs TRBV4-1 and TRBJ2-5; TCRdb lists TRBD1, though no DNA is available to test this call. Germline CDR1 is MGHRA and CDR2 is YSYEKL. The CDR3 covers 16 residues. The CDR3 sequence is CASSQAGQGGWETQYF.

The J gene is TRBJ2-1, the V gene TRBV29-1. The CDR3 loop spans 15 amino acids. Germline loops: CDR1 SQVTM, CDR2 ANQGSEA. The CDR3 reads CSVGVGYSKDNEQFF.

J is TRBJ2-3 and V is TRBV5-6. The CDR3 loop spans 15 amino acids. The germline V gene encodes CDR1 SGHDT and CDR2 YYEEEE. CDR3 in amino acids: CASSLDSASTDTQYF.

The V gene is TRBV5-6, the J gene TRBJ1-2; TCRdb names TRBD1, which stays unverified in the absence of DNA. This CDR3 has 13 residues. Germline loops: CDR1 SGHDT, CDR2 YYEEEE. This chain's CDR3 is CASSRAGGGGYTF. The whole variable domain, filled in from reference TRBV5-6 and TRBJ1-2, reads DAGVTQSPTHLIKTRGQQVTLRCSPKSGHDTVSWYQQALGQGPQFIFQYYEEEERQRGNFPDRFSGHQFPNYSSELNVNALLLGDSALYLCASSRAGGGGYTFGSGTRLTVV.

V gene TRBV12-3 or TRBV12-4 combines with J gene TRBJ1-3. The CDR3 has 13 residues. The CDR3 protein is CASSPLTGNTIYF.

The CDR3 spells CAISELQGGATEAFF. This chain connects TRBV10-3 to TRBJ1-1; TCRdb lists TRBD1, though no DNA is available to test this call. The germline V gene has CDR1 ENHRY and CDR2 SYGVKD. The CDR3 spans 15 residues.

The chain recombines TRBV14 with TRBJ1-1; TCRdb returns TRBD1, unconfirmable since there is no DNA. Germline CDR1 is SGHDN and CDR2 is FVKESK. This CDR3 is built from 13 residues. CDR3 sequence: CASSPTGTPEAFF. The whole variable domain, filled in from reference TRBV14 and TRBJ1-1, reads EAGVTQFPSHSVIEKGQTVTLRCDPISGHDNLYWYRRVMGKEIKFLLHFVKESKQDESGMPNNRFLAERTGGTYSTLKVQPAELEDSGVYFCASSPTGTPEAFFGQGTRLTVV.

The chain has TRBV7-2 and TRBJ2-2. CDR3 size: 13 residues. Germline lookup yields CDR1 SGHTA and CDR2 FQGNSA. The CDR3 loop is CASSLDLAGELFF.

The chain employs TRBV12-3 or TRBV12-4 and TRBJ2-1; TCRdb lists TRBD1, though no DNA is available to test this call. The CDR3 spans 16 residues. CDR3 in amino acids: CASSPRTGLGYNEQFF.

J is TRBJ1-3 and V is TRBV11-2; the TRBD1 assignment by TCRdb is unverifiable without DNA. The CDR3 has 16 residues. The germline V gene encodes CDR1 SGHAT and CDR2 FQNNGV. CDR3 loop: CASSYKIPGSGNTIYF.

The chain carries TRBV28 and TRBJ1-2; checking the TCRdb D call of TRBD1 is not possible without DNA. The CDR3 runs 15 residues. Germline CDR1 and CDR2: MDHEN and SYDVKM. The CDR3 region is CASSHRQDPYYGYTF.